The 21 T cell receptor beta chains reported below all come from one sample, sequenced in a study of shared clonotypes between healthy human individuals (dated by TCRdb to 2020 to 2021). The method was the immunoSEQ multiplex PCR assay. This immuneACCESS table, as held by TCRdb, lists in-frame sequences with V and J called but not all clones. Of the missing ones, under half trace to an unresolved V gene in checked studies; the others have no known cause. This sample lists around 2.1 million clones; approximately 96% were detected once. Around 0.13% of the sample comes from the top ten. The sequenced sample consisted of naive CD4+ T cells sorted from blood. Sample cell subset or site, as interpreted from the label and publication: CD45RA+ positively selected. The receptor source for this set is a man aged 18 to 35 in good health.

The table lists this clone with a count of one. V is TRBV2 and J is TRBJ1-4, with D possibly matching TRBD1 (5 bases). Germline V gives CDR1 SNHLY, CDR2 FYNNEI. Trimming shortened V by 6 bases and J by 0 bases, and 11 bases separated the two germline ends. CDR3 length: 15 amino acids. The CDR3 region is CASSVPGPTNEKLFF. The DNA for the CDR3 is TGTGCCAGCAGCGTCCCGGGGCCAACTAATGAAAAACTGTTTTTT.

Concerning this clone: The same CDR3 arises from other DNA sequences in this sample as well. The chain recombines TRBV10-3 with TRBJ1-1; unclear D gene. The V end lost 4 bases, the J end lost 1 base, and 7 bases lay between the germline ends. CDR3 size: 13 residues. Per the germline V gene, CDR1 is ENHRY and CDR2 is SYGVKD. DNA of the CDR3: TGTGCCATCAGTGTGGTGTCGAACACTGAAGCTTTCTTT. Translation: CAISVVSNTEAFF.

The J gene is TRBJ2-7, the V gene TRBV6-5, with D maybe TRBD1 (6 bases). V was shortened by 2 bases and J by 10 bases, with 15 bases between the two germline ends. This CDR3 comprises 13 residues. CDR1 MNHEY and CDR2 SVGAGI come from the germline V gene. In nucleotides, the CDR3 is TGTGCCAGCAGTTACGACAGGTGGGGAGTTCAGTACTTC. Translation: CASSYDRWGVQYF.

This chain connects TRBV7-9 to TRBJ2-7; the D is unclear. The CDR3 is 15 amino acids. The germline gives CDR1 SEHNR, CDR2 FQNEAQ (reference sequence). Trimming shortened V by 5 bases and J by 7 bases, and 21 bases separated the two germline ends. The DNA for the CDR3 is TGTGCCAGCAGCCCAGACTTGACTTTTCGGAGAGAGCAGTACTTC. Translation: CASSPDLTFRREQYF.

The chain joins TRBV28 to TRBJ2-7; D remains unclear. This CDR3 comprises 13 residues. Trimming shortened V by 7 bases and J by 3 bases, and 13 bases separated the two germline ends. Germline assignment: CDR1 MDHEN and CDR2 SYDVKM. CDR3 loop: CASISRNGYEQYF. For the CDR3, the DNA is TGTGCCAGCATTTCACGGAACGGCTACGAGCAGTACTTC.

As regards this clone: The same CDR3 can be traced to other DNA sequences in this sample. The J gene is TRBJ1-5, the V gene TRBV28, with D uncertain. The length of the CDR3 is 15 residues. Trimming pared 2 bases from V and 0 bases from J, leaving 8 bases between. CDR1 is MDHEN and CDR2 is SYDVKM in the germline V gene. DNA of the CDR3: TGTGCCAGCAGTTTACGGGGATATAGCAATCAGCCCCAGCATTTT. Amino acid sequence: CASSLRGYSNQPQHF.

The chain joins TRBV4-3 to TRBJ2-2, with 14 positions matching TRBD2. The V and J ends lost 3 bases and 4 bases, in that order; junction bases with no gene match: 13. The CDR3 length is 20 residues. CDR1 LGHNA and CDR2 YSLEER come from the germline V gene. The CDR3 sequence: CASSHGTGTSGSRGTGELFF. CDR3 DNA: TGCGCCAGCAGCCATGGTACCGGGACTAGCGGGAGTAGAGGCACCGGGGAGCTGTTTTTT.

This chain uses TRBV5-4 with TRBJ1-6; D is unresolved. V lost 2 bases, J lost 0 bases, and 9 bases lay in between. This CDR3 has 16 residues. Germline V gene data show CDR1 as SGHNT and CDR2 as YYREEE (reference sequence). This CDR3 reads CASSFDSSSYNSPLHF. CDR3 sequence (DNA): TGTGCCAGCAGCTTCGACTCGAGCTCCTATAATTCACCCCTCCACTTT.

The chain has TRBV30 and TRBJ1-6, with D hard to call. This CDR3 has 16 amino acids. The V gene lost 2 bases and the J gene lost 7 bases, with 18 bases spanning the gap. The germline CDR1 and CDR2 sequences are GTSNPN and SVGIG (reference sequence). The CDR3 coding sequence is TGTGCCTGGAGTTTTAGACATGACGCTTACAATTCACCCCTCCACTTT. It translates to CAWSFRHDAYNSPLHF.

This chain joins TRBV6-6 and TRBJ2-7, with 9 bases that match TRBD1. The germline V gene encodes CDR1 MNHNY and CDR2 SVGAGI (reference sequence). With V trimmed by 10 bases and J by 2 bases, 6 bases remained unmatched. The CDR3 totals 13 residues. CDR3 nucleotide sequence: TGTGCCATCCGAACAGGGGGCACCTACGAGCAGTACTTC. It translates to CAIRTGGTYEQYF.

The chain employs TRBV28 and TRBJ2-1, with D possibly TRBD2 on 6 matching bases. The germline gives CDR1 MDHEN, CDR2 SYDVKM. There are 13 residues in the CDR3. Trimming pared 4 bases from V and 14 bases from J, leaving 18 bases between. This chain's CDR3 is CASSSSRTNREFF. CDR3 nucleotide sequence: TGTGCCAGCAGTTCATCCAGGACTAATCGGGAGTTCTTC.

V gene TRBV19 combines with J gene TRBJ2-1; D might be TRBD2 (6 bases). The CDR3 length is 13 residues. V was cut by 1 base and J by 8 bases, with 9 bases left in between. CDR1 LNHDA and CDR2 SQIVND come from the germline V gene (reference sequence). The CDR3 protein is CASSIGGGHEQFF. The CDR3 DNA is TGTGCCAGTAGTATAGGGGGAGGTCATGAGCAGTTCTTC.

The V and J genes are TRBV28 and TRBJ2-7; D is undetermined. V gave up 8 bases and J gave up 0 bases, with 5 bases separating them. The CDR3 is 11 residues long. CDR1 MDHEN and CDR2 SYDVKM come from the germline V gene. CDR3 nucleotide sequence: TGTGCCAGCGGTAACTCCTACGAGCAGTACTTC. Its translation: CASGNSYEQYF. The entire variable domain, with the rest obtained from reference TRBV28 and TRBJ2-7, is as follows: DVKVTQSSRYLVKRTGEKVFLECVQDMDHENMFWYRQDPGLGLRLIYFSYDVKMKEKGDIPEGYSVSREKKERFSLILESASTNQTSMYLCASGNSYEQYFGPGTRLTVT.

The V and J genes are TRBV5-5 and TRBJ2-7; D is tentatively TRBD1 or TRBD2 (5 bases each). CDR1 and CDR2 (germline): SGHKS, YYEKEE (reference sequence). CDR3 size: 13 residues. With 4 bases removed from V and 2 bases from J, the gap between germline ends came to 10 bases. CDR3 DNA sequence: TGTGCCAGCAGCGGGGGACGGCCCTACGAGCAGTACTTC. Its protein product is CASSGGRPYEQYF.

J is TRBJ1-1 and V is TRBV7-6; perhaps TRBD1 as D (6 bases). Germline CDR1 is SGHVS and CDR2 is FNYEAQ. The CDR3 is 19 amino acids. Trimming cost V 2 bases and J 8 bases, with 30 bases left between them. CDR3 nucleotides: TGTGCCAGCAGCTTAAATCCCCCCCTCCCTTACCTAGGGGGTACCGAAGCTTTCTTT. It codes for CASSLNPPLPYLGGTEAFF.

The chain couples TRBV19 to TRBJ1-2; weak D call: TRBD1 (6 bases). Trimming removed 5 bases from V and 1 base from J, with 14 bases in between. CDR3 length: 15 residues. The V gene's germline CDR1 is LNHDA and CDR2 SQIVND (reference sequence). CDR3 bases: TGTGCCAGTAGTCCCAATTGGGGGCTTAACTATGGCTACACCTTC. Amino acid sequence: CASSPNWGLNYGYTF.

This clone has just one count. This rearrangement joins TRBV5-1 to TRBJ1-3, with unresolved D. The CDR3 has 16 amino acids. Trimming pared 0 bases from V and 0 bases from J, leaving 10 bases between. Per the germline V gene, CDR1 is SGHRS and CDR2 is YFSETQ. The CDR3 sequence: CASSLDGTYSGNTIYF. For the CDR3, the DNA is TGCGCCAGCAGCTTGGACGGAACCTACTCTGGAAACACCATATATTTT.

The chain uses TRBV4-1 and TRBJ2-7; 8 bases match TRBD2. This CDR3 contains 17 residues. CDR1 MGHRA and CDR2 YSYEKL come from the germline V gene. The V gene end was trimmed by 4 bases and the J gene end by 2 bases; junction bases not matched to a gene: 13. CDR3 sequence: CASSRLSLSGGTYEQYF. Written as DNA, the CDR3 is TGCGCCAGCAGCCGACTTTCCCTGAGCGGGGGTACCTACGAGCAGTACTTC.

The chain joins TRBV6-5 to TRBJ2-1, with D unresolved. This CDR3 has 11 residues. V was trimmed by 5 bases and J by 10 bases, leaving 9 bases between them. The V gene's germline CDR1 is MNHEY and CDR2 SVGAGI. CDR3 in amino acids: CASSAVGEQFF. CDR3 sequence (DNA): TGTGCCAGCAGTGCGGTGGGGGAGCAGTTCTTC.

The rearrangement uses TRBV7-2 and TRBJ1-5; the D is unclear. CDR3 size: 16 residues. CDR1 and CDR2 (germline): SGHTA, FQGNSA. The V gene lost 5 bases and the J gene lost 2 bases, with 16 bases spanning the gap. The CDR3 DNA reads TGTGCCAGCAGCGGGATATTTTCCCTAGGCAATCAGCCCCAGCATTTT. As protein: CASSGIFSLGNQPQHF.

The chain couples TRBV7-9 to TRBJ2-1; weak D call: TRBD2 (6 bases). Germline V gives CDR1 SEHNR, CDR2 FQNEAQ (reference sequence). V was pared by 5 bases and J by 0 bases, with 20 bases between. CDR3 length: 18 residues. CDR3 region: CASSASGASAHSYNEQFF. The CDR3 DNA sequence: TGTGCCAGCAGCGCCTCCGGGGCTAGCGCCCACTCCTACAATGAGCAGTTCTTC.